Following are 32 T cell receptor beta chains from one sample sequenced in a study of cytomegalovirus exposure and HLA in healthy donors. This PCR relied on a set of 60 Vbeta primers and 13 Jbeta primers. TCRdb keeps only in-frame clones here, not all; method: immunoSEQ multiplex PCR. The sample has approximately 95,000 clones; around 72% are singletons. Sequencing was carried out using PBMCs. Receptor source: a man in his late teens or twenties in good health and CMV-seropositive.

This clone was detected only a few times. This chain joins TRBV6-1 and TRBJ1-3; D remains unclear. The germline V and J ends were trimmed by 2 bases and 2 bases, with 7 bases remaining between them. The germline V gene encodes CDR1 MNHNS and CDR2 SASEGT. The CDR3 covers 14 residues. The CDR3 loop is CASSESRTGNTIYF. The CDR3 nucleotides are TGTGCCAGCAGTGAATCCAGGACTGGAAACACCATATATTTT.

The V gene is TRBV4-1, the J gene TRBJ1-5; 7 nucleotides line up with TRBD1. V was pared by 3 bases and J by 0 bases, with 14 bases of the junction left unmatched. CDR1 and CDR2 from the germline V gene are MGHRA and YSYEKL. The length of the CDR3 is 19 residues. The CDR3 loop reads CASSQGAYRGYYSNQPQHF. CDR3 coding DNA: TGCGCCAGCAGCCAGGGGGCTTACAGGGGATATTATAGCAATCAGCCCCAGCATTTT.

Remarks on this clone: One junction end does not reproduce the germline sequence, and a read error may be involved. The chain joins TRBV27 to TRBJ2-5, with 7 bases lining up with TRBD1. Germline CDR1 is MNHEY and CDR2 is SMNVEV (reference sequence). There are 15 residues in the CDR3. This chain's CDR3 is CASSISDRFQGTQYF. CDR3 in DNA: TGTGCCAGCAGTATATCGGACAGGTTCCAAGGGACCCAGTACTTC.

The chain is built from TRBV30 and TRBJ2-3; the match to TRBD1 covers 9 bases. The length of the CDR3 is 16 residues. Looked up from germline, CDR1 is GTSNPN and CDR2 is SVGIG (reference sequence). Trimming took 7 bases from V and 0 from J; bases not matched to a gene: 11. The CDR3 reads CASVPGQGWSTDTQYF. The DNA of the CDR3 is TGTGCCTCGGTCCCGGGACAGGGTTGGAGCACAGATACGCAGTATTTT.

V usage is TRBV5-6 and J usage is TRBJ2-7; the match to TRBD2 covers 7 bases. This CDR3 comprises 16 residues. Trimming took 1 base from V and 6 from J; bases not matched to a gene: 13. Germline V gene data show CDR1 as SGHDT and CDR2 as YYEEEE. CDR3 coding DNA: TGTGCCAGCAGCTTGATTCCTAGCGGTGGAACCGGCGAGCAGTACTTC. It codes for CASSLIPSGGTGEQYF.

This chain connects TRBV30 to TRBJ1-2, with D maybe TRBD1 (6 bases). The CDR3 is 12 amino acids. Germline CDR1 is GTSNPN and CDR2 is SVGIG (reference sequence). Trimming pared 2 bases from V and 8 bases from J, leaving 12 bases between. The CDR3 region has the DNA TGTGCCTGGAGTCCGACAGGCAAAGGCTACACCTTC. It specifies CAWSPTGKGYTF. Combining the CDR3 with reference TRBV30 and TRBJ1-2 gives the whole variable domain SQTIHQWPATLVQPVGSPLSLECTVEGTSNPNLYWYRQAAGRGLQLLFYSVGIGQISSEVPQNLSASRPQDRQFILSSKKLLLSDSGFYLCAWSPTGKGYTFGSGTRLTVV.

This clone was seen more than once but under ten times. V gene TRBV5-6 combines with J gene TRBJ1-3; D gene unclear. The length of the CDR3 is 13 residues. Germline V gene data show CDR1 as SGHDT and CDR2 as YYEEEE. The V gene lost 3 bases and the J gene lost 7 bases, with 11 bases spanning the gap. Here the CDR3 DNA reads TGTGCCAGCAGCTCCCGGGTTGGGAACACCATATATTTT. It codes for CASSSRVGNTIYF.

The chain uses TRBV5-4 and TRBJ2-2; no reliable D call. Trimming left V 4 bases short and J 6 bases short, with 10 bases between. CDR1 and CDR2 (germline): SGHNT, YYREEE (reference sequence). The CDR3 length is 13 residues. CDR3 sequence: CASSVDTSGELFF. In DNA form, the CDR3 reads TGTGCCAGCAGCGTCGATACTTCCGGGGAGCTGTTTTTT.

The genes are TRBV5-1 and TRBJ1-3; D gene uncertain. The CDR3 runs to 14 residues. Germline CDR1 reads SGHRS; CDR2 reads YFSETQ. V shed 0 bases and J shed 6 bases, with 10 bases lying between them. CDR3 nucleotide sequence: TGCGCCAGCAGCTTGGAACACCCCTCAAACACCATATATTTT. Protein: CASSLEHPSNTIYF.

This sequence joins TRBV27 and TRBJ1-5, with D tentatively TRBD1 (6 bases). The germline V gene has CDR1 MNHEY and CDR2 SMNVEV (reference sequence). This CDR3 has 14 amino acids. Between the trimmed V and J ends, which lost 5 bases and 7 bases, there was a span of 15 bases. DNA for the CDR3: TGTGCCAGCAGTCCGACAGGTATTGCGCAGCCCCAGCATTTT. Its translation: CASSPTGIAQPQHF.

As DNA, the CDR3 is TGTGCCAGTAGTAGCCGTGGGACAGGGGGCCAAGAGACCCAGTACTTC. Translating it yields CASSSRGTGGQETQYF. This rearrangement joins TRBV19 to TRBJ2-5; TRBD1 aligns across 11 bases. The V gene end was trimmed by 4 bases and the J gene end by 1 base; junction bases not matched to a gene: 5. This CDR3 spans 16 amino acids. Germline CDR1 and CDR2: LNHDA and SQIVND (reference sequence).

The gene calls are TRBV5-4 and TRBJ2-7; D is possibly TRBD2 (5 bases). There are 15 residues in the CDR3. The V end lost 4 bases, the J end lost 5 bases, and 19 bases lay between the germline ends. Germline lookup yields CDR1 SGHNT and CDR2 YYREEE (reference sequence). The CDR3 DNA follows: TGTGCCAGCAGCCCGACGGTGAGCGGAGCAAACGAGCAGTACTTC. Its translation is CASSPTVSGANEQYF.

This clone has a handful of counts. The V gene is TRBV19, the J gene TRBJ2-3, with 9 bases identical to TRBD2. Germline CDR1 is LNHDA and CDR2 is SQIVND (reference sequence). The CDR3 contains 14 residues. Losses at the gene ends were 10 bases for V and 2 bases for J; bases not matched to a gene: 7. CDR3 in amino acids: CATGAGGFTDTQYF. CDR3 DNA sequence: TGTGCCACAGGAGCGGGGGGCTTCACAGATACGCAGTATTTT.

The DNA of the CDR3 is TGTGCCAGCTCACCACCGTCAACAGTTCACGAGCAGTACTTC. Encoded protein: CASSPPSTVHEQYF. J is TRBJ2-7 and V is TRBV18; D is ambiguous. Germline V gives CDR1 KGHSH, CDR2 LQKENI. The CDR3 runs 14 residues. V was cut by 0 bases and J by 5 bases, with 11 bases left in between.

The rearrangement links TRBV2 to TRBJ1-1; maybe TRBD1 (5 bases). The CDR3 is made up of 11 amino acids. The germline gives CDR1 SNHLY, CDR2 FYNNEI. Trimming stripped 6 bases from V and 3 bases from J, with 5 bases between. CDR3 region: CASSRDTEAFF. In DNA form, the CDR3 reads TGTGCCAGCAGCAGGGACACTGAAGCTTTCTTT. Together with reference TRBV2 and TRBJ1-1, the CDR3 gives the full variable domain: EPEVTQTPSHQVTQMGQEVILRCVPISNHLYFYWYRQILGQKVEFLVSFYNNEISEKSEIFDDQFSVERPDGSNFTLKIRSTKLEDSAMYFCASSRDTEAFFGQGTRLTVV.

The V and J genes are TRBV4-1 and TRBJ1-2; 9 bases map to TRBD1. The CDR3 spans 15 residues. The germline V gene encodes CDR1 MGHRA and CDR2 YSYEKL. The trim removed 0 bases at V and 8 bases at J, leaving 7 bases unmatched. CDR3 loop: CASSQDRTGEGGYTF. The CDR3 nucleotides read TGCGCCAGCAGCCAAGATCGGACAGGGGAAGGCGGCTACACCTTC.

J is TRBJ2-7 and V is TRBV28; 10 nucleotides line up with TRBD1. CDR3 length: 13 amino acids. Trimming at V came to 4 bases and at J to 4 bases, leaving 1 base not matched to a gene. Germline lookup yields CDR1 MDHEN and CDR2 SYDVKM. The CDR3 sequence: CASSSGQGYEQYF. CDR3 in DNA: TGTGCCAGCAGTTCGGGACAGGGGTACGAGCAGTACTTC.

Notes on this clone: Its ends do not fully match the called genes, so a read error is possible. For the CDR3, the DNA is TGTTCCAGCAGTGGCGGGGGGCAGCCCCAGCATTTT. Translation gives CSSSGGGQPQHF. The rearrangement links TRBV7-9 to TRBJ1-5, with TRBD1 as a possible D gene (5 bases). CDR1 SEHNR and CDR2 FQNEAQ come from the germline V gene (reference sequence). The CDR3 is made up of 12 amino acids.

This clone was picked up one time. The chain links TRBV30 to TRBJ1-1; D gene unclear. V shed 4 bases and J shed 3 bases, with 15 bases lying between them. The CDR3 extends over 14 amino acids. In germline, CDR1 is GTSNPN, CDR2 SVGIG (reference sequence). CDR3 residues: CAWILYPRDTEAFF. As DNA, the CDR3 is TGTGCCTGGATACTATACCCTCGTGACACTGAAGCTTTCTTT.

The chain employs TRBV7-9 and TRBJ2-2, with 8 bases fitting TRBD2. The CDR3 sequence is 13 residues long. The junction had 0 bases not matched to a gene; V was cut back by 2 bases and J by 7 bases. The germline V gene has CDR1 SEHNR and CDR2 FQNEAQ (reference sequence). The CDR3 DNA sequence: TGTGCCAGCAGCTTAAGCGGGGGCGGGGAGCTGTTTTTT. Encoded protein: CASSLSGGGELFF.

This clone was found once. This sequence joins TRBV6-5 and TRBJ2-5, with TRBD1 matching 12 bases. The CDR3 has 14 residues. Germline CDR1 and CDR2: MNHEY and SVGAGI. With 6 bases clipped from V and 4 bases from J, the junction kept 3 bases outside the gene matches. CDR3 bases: TGTGCCAGCAGGGGGACAGGGGGCCGAGAGACCCAGTACTTC. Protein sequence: CASRGTGGRETQYF.

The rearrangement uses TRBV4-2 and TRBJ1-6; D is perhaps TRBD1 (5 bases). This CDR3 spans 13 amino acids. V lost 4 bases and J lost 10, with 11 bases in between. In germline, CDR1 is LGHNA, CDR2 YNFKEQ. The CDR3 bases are TGTGCCAGCAGCCTGGGGGGAAAGTCACCCCTCCACTTT. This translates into CASSLGGKSPLHF.

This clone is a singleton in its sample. The DNA for the CDR3 is TGTGCCAGCAGCCAACCGCCAGGGTCACAATTCCTTGGGCAGTTCTTC. This codes for CASSQPPGSQFLGQFF. The V call is TRBV7-9, the J call TRBJ2-1, with a tentative D call TRBD1 (5 bases). Between the trimmed V and J ends, which lost 5 bases and 12 bases, there was a span of 26 bases. From germline, CDR1 is SEHNR and CDR2 FQNEAQ (reference sequence). The CDR3 extends over 16 amino acids.

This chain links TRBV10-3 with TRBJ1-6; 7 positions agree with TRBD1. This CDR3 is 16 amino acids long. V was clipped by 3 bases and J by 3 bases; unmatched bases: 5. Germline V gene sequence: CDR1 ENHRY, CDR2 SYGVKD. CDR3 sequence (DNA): TGTGCCATCAGTGAAGAGGGGGCGGGCTATAATTCACCCCTCCACTTT. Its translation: CAISEEGAGYNSPLHF.

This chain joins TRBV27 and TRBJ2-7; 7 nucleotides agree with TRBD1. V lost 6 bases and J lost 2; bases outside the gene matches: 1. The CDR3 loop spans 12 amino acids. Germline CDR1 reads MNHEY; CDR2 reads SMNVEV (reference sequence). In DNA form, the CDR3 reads TGTGCCAGCAGAGGGACAGCCTACGAGCAGTACTTC. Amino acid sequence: CASRGTAYEQYF.

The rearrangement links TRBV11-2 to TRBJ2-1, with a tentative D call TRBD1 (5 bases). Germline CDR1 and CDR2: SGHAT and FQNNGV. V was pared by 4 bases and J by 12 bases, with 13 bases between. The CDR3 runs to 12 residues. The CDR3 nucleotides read TGTGCCAGCAGCTGGGGTCAGGGCCCGCAGTTCTTC. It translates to CASSWGQGPQFF.

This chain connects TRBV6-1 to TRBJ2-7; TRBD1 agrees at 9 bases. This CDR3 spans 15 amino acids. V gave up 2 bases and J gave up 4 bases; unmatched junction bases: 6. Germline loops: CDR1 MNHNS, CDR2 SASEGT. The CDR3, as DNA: TGTGCCAGCAGTGAATGGGGACAGGGATGGTACGAGCAGTACTTC. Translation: CASSEWGQGWYEQYF.

The CDR3 here is CASKRTGWETQYF. The CDR3 region has the DNA TGTGCCAGCAAAAGGACAGGGTGGGAGACCCAGTACTTC. The chain employs TRBV2 and TRBJ2-5, with 8 bases matching TRBD1. V dropped 7 bases and J dropped 5; count of bases not matched to a gene: 6. Germline-derived CDR1 and CDR2 are SNHLY and FYNNEI. This CDR3 spans 13 amino acids.

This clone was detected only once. CDR3 residues: CASSDIAGGLGQFF. As DNA, the CDR3 is TGTGCCAGCAGCGACATAGCGGGGGGTTTGGGGCAGTTCTTC. This chain uses TRBV28 with TRBJ2-1, with 10 nucleotides matching TRBD2. Germline V gene lookup returns CDR1 MDHEN and CDR2 SYDVKM. This CDR3 comprises 14 residues. V shed 6 bases and J 12 bases; nucleotides not matched to a gene: 11.

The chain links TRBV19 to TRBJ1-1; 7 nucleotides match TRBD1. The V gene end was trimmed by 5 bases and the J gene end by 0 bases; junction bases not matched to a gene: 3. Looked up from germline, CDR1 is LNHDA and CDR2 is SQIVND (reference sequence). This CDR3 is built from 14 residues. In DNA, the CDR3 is TGTGCCAGTAGTGCAGACAGGGTGAACACTGAAGCTTTCTTT. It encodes CASSADRVNTEAFF.

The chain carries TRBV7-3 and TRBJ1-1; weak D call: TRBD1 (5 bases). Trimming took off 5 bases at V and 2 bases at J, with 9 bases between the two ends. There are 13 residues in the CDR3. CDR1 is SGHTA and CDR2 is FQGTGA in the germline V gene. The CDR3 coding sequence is TGTGCCAGCAGCCCGGACATAAACACTGAAGCTTTCTTT. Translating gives CASSPDINTEAFF.

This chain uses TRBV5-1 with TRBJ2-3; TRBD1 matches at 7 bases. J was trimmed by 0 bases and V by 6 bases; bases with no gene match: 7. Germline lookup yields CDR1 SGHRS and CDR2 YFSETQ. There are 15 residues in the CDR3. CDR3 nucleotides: TGCGCCAGCACTGAGGGACAGCCAAGCACAGATACGCAGTATTTT. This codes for CASTEGQPSTDTQYF. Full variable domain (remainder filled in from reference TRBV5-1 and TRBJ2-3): KAGVTQTPRYLIKTRGQQVTLSCSPISGHRSVSWYQQTPGQGLQFLFEYFSETQRNKGNFPGRFSGRQFSNSRSEMNVSTLELGDSALYLCASTEGQPSTDTQYFGPGTRLTVL.